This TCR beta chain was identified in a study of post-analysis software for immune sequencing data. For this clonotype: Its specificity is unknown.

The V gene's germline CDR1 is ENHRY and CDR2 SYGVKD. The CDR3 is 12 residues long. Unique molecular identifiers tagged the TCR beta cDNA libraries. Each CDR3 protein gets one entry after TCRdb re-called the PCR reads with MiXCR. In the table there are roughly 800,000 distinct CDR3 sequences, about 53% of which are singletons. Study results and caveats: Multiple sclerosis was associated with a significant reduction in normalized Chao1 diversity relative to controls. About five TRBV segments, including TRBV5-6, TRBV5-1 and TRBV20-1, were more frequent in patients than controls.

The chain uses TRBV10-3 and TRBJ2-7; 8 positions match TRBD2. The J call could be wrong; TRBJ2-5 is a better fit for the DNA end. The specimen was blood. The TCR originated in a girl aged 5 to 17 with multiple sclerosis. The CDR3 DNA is TGTGCCACCGGGGGGGCTGGAGAGACCCAGTACTTC. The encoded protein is CATGGAGETQYF.